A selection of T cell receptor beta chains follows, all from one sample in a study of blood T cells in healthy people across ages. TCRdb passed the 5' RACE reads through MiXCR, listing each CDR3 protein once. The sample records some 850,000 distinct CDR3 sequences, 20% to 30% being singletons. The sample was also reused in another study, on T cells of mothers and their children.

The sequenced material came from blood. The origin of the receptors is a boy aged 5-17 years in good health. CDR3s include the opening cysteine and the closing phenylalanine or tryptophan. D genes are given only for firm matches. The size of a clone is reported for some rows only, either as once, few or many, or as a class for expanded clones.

cdr3_nt: TGTGCCACCAGTGATTCCGATCAGCCCCAGCATTTT
cdr3_aa: CATSDSDQPQHF
clone_size: -
d_call: -
v_call: TRBV24-1
j_call: TRBJ1-5

cdr3_nt: TGCAGCGTTGTGATAGAGCCGAATGAAAAACTGTTTTTT
cdr3_aa: CSVVIEPNEKLFF
clone_size: few
d_call: -
v_call: TRBV29-1
j_call: TRBJ1-4

cdr3_nt: TGCAGCGTTGGGGGACTAATGCCGAAGGGCTACACCTTC
cdr3_aa: CSVGGLMPKGYTF
clone_size: few
d_call: -
v_call: TRBV29-1
j_call: TRBJ1-2

cdr3_nt: TGTGCCAGCAGCTTCCAGGGGTATGAGGACTACACCTTC
cdr3_aa: CASSFQGYEDYTF
clone_size: few
d_call: -
v_call: TRBV11-2
j_call: TRBJ1-2

cdr3_nt: TGTGCCAGCAGCTTAAGGGCAGGGTATGGCTACACCTTC
cdr3_aa: CASSLRAGYGYTF
clone_size: -
d_call: -
v_call: TRBV7-9
j_call: TRBJ1-2

cdr3_nt: TGCAGTGCTAGAGATAATGATTGGGGACCCACCGGGGAGCTGTTTTTT
cdr3_aa: CSARDNDWGPTGELFF
clone_size: -
d_call: -
v_call: TRBV20-1
j_call: TRBJ2-2

cdr3_nt: TGTGCCAGCAGTTATGGGCTCCTCCGGAACACCGGGGAGCTGTTTTTT
cdr3_aa: CASSYGLLRNTGELFF
clone_size: -
d_call: -
v_call: TRBV6-5
j_call: TRBJ2-2

cdr3_nt: TGTGCCAGCAGCTCAGGGGTAGGGCAAGAGACCCAGTACTTC
cdr3_aa: CASSSGVGQETQYF
clone_size: -
d_call: -
v_call: TRBV5-4
j_call: TRBJ2-5

cdr3_nt: TGTGCCAGCAGCTTGCAGGGGATCGGGGAAAAACTGTTTTTT
cdr3_aa: CASSLQGIGEKLFF
clone_size: -
d_call: -
v_call: TRBV7-2
j_call: TRBJ1-4

cdr3_nt: TGCAGTGCTAGAGGCTGGGGGGAGACCCAGTACTTC
cdr3_aa: CSARGWGETQYF
clone_size: -
d_call: -
v_call: TRBV20-1
j_call: TRBJ2-5

cdr3_nt: TGCGCCAGCAGCTTGGAGGACAGGGCTATAGAGACCCAGTACTTC
cdr3_aa: CASSLEDRAIETQYF
clone_size: few
d_call: TRBD1
v_call: TRBV5-1
j_call: TRBJ2-5

cdr3_nt: TGTGCCAGCAACTCAGGACTAGCGGAAGATACGCAGTATTTT
cdr3_aa: CASNSGLAEDTQYF
clone_size: -
d_call: TRBD2
v_call: TRBV6-6
j_call: TRBJ2-3

cdr3_nt: TGCAGCGTCCGACGACAGGGACAAGAGACCCAGTACTTC
cdr3_aa: CSVRRQGQETQYF
clone_size: once
d_call: TRBD1
v_call: TRBV29-1
j_call: TRBJ2-5

cdr3_nt: TGTGCCAGCAGCTTAGGGCAGGGTTGGGGCGAGCAGTACTTC
cdr3_aa: CASSLGQGWGEQYF
clone_size: -
d_call: -
v_call: TRBV7-6
j_call: TRBJ2-7

cdr3_nt: TGCAGTGCGCCACCTTTTCGCGGGCCTAATGAAAAACTGTTTTTT
cdr3_aa: CSAPPFRGPNEKLFF
clone_size: -
d_call: -
v_call: TRBV20-1
j_call: TRBJ1-4

cdr3_nt: TGTGCCAGCTCCGGGACAGGGGGATCCTACGAGCAGTACTTC
cdr3_aa: CASSGTGGSYEQYF
clone_size: many
d_call: TRBD1
v_call: TRBV2
j_call: TRBJ2-7

cdr3_nt: TGTGCCAGTAGTATAGGGTCTCGAAACATTCAGTACTTC
cdr3_aa: CASSIGSRNIQYF
clone_size: -
d_call: -
v_call: TRBV19
j_call: TRBJ2-4

cdr3_nt: TGTGCCAGCATCCTGCTACAGTCAGGACCTAACTTTGGCTACACCTTC
cdr3_aa: CASILLQSGPNFGYTF
clone_size: -
d_call: -
v_call: TRBV7-9
j_call: TRBJ1-2

cdr3_nt: TGTGCCAGCGTTTCCGGGGGGCCGAGCGAGACCCAGTACTTC
cdr3_aa: CASVSGGPSETQYF
clone_size: -
d_call: -
v_call: TRBV6-6
j_call: TRBJ2-5

cdr3_nt: TGTGCCAGCAGCCAAGAAGCCCTCGACATTCAGTACTTC
cdr3_aa: CASSQEALDIQYF
clone_size: -
d_call: -
v_call: TRBV14
j_call: TRBJ2-4

cdr3_nt: TGTGCCAGCAGTGAAGAGAAAGGAAAACTGTTTTTT
cdr3_aa: CASSEEKGKLFF
clone_size: few
d_call: -
v_call: TRBV2
j_call: TRBJ1-4

cdr3_nt: TGTGCCTCTTCGAGCGGGGGGAGCGCAGATACGCAGTATTTT
cdr3_aa: CASSSGGSADTQYF
clone_size: few
d_call: TRBD2
v_call: TRBV12-3/TRBV12-4
j_call: TRBJ2-3

cdr3_nt: TGTGCCAGCAGTCCCCCGGGCAGGCTCGAGCAGTACTTC
cdr3_aa: CASSPPGRLEQYF
clone_size: -
d_call: -
v_call: TRBV12-3/TRBV12-4
j_call: TRBJ2-7

cdr3_nt: TGTGCCACCACCGGGACGGTTCATGAAAAACTGTTTTTT
cdr3_aa: CATTGTVHEKLFF
clone_size: -
d_call: -
v_call: TRBV12-3/TRBV12-4
j_call: TRBJ1-4

cdr3_nt: TGTGCCAGCAGTGCAACAGCAGGGTTGGGAGAGACCCAGTACTTC
cdr3_aa: CASSATAGLGETQYF
clone_size: -
d_call: -
v_call: TRBV25-1
j_call: TRBJ2-5

cdr3_nt: TGTGCCAGCAGTCCTGGGGGTCTAGCGGGAGAAGGGGAGCAGTACTTC
cdr3_aa: CASSPGGLAGEGEQYF
clone_size: -
d_call: TRBD2
v_call: TRBV9
j_call: TRBJ2-7

cdr3_nt: TGTGCCACCAGCAGAGATAAGGGGGCGGCGAGAGAAAAACTGTTTTTT
cdr3_aa: CATSRDKGAAREKLFF
clone_size: -
d_call: TRBD1
v_call: TRBV15
j_call: TRBJ1-4

cdr3_nt: TGTGCCAGCAGTTTGGGGCGGTCTAACTATGGCTACACCTTC
cdr3_aa: CASSLGRSNYGYTF
clone_size: -
d_call: -
v_call: TRBV5-1
j_call: TRBJ1-2

cdr3_nt: TGTGCCAGCAGTGAATGGGGCGAGGAGGATGAAGCTTTCTTT
cdr3_aa: CASSEWGEEDEAFF
clone_size: few
d_call: -
v_call: TRBV2
j_call: TRBJ1-1

cdr3_nt: TGTGCCAGCAGGGGGGGGTTCCATGGCTACACCTTC
cdr3_aa: CASRGGFHGYTF
clone_size: few
d_call: -
v_call: TRBV6-5
j_call: TRBJ1-2

cdr3_nt: TGTGCCACCAGTGACCTTCGAATCAATGAGCAGTTCTTC
cdr3_aa: CATSDLRINEQFF
clone_size: few
d_call: -
v_call: TRBV24-1
j_call: TRBJ2-1

cdr3_nt: TGCAGTGCTAGAGGGGGGGCGGGGAACACTGAAGCTTTCTTT
cdr3_aa: CSARGGAGNTEAFF
clone_size: -
d_call: -
v_call: TRBV20-1
j_call: TRBJ1-1

cdr3_nt: TGTGCCAGCTCACCAGGGTTGTCAGGGGGCGATTCGGCCAAAAACATTCAGTACTTC
cdr3_aa: CASSPGLSGGDSAKNIQYF
clone_size: -
d_call: TRBD1
v_call: TRBV18
j_call: TRBJ2-4

cdr3_nt: TGTGCCTGGAGCCCGGGGGTAGCATCGATCGTCCTGACTTTC
cdr3_aa: CAWSPGVASIVLTF
clone_size: -
d_call: -
v_call: TRBV30
j_call: TRBJ2-6

cdr3_nt: TGCAGTGCTAGAGATCTTTTTTCCTACGAGCAGTACTTC
cdr3_aa: CSARDLFSYEQYF
clone_size: few
d_call: -
v_call: TRBV20-1
j_call: TRBJ2-7

cdr3_nt: TGCAGTGCTAAAGAGGGAATCCACAATGAGCAGTTCTTC
cdr3_aa: CSAKEGIHNEQFF
clone_size: -
d_call: -
v_call: TRBV20-1
j_call: TRBJ2-1

cdr3_nt: TGTGCCAGCAGCCGGCAGGTTAGCAGCGAGCAGTACTTC
cdr3_aa: CASSRQVSSEQYF
clone_size: -
d_call: -
v_call: TRBV7-2
j_call: TRBJ2-7

cdr3_nt: TGTGCCAGCAGACGGGACTTAGGGCCCTACGAGCAGTACTTC
cdr3_aa: CASRRDLGPYEQYF
clone_size: few
d_call: -
v_call: TRBV28
j_call: TRBJ2-7

cdr3_nt: TGCAGTGCTAGGCCCTGGGGTGAAAAACTGTTTTTT
cdr3_aa: CSARPWGEKLFF
clone_size: -
d_call: -
v_call: TRBV20-1
j_call: TRBJ1-4

cdr3_nt: TGTGCCAGCAGCGCCCACGGGGAGGGGGAAGAGACCCAGTACTTC
cdr3_aa: CASSAHGEGEETQYF
clone_size: -
d_call: -
v_call: TRBV5-6
j_call: TRBJ2-5

cdr3_nt: TGCAGTGCTAGAGGTGGACAGAAGATGGGAGCTTTCTTT
cdr3_aa: CSARGGQKMGAFF
clone_size: -
d_call: -
v_call: TRBV20-1
j_call: TRBJ1-1

cdr3_nt: TGCAGCGTTGAAGAACAGGGCCTAGGGGATGAGCAGTACTTC
cdr3_aa: CSVEEQGLGDEQYF
clone_size: few
d_call: -
v_call: TRBV29-1
j_call: TRBJ2-7

cdr3_nt: TGTGCCACCAGCAGAGCGAAGGGGGGGAAAGAGACCCAGTACTTC
cdr3_aa: CATSRAKGGKETQYF
clone_size: -
d_call: -
v_call: TRBV15
j_call: TRBJ2-5

cdr3_nt: TGTGCCAGCAGTTTTATAAGGGGTTTCTCCTACGAGCAGTACTTC
cdr3_aa: CASSFIRGFSYEQYF
clone_size: -
d_call: -
v_call: TRBV27
j_call: TRBJ2-7

cdr3_nt: TGTGCCAGCAGCCGGCCACTAGCGGGGTTATACGAGCAGTACTTC
cdr3_aa: CASSRPLAGLYEQYF
clone_size: -
d_call: TRBD2
v_call: TRBV3-1
j_call: TRBJ2-7